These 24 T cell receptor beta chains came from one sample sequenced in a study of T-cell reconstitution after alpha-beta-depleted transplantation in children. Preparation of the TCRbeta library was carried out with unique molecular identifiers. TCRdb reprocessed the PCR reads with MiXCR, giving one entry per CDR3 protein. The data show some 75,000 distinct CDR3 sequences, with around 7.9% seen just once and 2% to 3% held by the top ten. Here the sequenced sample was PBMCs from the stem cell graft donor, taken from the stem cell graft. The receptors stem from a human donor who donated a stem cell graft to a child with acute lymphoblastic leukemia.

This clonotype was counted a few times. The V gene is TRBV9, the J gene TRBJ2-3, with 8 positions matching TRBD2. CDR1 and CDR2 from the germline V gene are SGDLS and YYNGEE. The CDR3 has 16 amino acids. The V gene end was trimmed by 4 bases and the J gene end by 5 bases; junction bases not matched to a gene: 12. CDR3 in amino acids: CASSSTDGGARDTQYF. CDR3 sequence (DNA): TGTGCCAGCAGCTCGACTGACGGGGGGGCCAGAGATACGCAGTATTTT.

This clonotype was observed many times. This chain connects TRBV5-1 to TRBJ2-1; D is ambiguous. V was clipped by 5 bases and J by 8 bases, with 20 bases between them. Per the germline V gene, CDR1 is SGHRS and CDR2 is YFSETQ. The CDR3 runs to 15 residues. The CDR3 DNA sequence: TGCGCCAGCAGGAGACTCGATGGGATTGGGGATGAGCAGTTCTTC. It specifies CASRRLDGIGDEQFF.

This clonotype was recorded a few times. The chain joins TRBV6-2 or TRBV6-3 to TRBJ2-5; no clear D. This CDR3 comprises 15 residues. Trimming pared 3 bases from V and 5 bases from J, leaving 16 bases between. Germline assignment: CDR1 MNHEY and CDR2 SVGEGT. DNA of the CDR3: TGTGCCAGCAGTTATAGTCTCGGGTCCTCGGAGACCCAGTACTTC. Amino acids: CASSYSLGSSETQYF.

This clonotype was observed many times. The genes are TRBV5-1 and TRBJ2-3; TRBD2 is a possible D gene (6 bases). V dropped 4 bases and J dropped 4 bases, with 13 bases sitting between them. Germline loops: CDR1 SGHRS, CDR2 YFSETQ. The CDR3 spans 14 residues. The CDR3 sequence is CASSTGRLADTQYF. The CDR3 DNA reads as TGCGCCAGCAGCACGGGACGACTAGCAGATACGCAGTATTTT.

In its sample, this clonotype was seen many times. This CDR3 reads CASSLLGHPSSYEQYF. The DNA for the CDR3 is TGCGCCAGCAGCTTGCTTGGACACCCGAGCTCCTACGAGCAGTACTTC. The V gene is TRBV5-1, the J gene TRBJ2-7; a possible D gene is TRBD1 (5 bases). This CDR3 has 16 residues. Germline V lookup: CDR1 SGHRS, CDR2 YFSETQ. V was clipped by 1 base and J by 0 bases, with 14 bases between them.

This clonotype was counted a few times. The CDR3 DNA follows: TGCGCCAGCAGTCAACAGGGGGGAGTTGAAAAACTGTTTTTT. Encoded protein: CASSQQGGVEKLFF. This rearrangement joins TRBV5-1 to TRBJ1-4; 8 bases match TRBD1. The CDR3 length is 14 residues. After removal of 5 bases from V and 7 bases from J, the junction contained 7 bases not matched to a gene. Germline V CDR1 and CDR2: SGHRS, YFSETQ.

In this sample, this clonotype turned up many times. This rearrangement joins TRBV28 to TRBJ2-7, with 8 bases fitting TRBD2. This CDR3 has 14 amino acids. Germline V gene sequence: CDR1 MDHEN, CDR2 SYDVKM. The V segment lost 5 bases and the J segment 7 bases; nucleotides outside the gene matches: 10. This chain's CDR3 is CASSKTGGLREQYF. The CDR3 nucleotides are TGTGCCAGCAGTAAGACGGGAGGGCTACGGGAGCAGTACTTC.

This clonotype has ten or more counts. In nucleotides, the CDR3 is TGTGCCAGCAGTGAAATGGGGGGAAGCACAGATACGCAGTATTTT. Its translation: CASSEMGGSTDTQYF. This chain uses TRBV6-4 with TRBJ2-3; D is possibly TRBD2 (6 bases). This CDR3 has 15 amino acids. Germline V gives CDR1 MRHNA, CDR2 SNTAGT. V was clipped by 3 bases and J by 0 bases, with 10 bases between them.

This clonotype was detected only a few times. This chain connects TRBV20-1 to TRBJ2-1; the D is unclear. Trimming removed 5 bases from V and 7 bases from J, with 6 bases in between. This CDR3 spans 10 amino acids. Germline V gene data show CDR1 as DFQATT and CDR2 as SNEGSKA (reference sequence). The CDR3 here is CSARLNEQFF. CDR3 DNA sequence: TGCAGTGCTCGTCTAAATGAGCAGTTCTTC.

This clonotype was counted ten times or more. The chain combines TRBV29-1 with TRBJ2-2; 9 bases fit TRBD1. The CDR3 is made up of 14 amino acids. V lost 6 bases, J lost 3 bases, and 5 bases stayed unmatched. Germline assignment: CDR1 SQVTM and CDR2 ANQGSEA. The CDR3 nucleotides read TGCAGCGTCCGCCGACAGGGGGACACCGGGGAGCTGTTTTTT. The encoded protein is CSVRRQGDTGELFF.

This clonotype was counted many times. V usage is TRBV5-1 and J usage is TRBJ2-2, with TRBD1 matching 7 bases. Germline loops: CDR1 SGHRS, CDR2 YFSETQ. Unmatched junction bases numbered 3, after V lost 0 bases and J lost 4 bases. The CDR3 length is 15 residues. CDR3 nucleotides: TGCGCCAGCAGCTTGGGACAGGGCGGCACCGGGGAGCTGTTTTTT. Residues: CASSLGQGGTGELFF. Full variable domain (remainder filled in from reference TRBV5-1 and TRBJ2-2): KAGVTQTPRYLIKTRGQQVTLSCSPISGHRSVSWYQQTPGQGLQFLFEYFSETQRNKGNFPGRFSGRQFSNSRSEMNVSTLELGDSALYLCASSLGQGGTGELFFGEGSRLTVL.

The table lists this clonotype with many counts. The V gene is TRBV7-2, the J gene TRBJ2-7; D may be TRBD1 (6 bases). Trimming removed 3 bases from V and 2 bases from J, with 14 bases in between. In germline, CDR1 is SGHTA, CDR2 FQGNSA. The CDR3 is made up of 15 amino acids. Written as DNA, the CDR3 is TGTGCCAGCAGCTTCCCGGGACACGCTACCTACGAGCAGTACTTC. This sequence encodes CASSFPGHATYEQYF.

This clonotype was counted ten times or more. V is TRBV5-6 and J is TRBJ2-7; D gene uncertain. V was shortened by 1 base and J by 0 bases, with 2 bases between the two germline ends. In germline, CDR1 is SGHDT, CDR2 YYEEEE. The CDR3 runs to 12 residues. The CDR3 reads CASSLLSYEQYF. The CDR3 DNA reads TGTGCCAGCAGCTTGCTCTCCTACGAGCAGTACTTC.

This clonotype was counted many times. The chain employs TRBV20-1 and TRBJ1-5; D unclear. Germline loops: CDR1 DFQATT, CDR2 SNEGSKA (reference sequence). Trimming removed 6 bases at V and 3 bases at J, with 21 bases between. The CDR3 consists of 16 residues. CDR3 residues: CSAKSRPVADNQPQHF. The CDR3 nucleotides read TGCAGTGCCAAATCCCGCCCCGTGGCCGACAATCAGCCCCAGCATTTT.

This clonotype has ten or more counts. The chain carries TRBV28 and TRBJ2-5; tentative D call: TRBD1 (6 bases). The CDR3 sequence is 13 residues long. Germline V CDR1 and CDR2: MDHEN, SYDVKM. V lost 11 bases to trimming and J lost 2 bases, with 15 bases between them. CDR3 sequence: CAGSTGIQETQYF. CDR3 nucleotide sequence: TGTGCCGGGTCAACAGGGATACAAGAGACCCAGTACTTC. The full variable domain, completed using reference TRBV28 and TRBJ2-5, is DVKVTQSSRYLVKRTGEKVFLECVQDMDHENMFWYRQDPGLGLRLIYFSYDVKMKEKGDIPEGYSVSREKKERFSLILESASTNQTSMYLCAGSTGIQETQYFGPGTRLLVL.

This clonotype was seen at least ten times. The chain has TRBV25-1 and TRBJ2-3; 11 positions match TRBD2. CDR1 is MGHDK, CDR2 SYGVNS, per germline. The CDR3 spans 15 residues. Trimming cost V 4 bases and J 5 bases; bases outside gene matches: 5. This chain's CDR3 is CASSAVAGGLDTQYF. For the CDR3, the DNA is TGTGCCAGCAGTGCCGTAGCGGGGGGGCTAGATACGCAGTATTTT.

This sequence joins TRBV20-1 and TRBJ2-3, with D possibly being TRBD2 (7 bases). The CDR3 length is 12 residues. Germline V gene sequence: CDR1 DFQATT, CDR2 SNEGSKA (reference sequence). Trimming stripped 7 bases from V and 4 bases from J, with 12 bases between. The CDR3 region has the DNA TGCAGTGGGCTAGGGGGGGCAGATACGCAGTATTTT. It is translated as CSGLGGADTQYF.

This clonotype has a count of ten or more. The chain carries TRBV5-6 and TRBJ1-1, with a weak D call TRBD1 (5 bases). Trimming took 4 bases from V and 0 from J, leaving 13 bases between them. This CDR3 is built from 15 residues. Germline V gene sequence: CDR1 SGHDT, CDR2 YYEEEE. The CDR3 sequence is CASSNTRVMNTEAFF. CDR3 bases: TGTGCCAGCAGCAATACCAGGGTAATGAACACTGAAGCTTTCTTT.

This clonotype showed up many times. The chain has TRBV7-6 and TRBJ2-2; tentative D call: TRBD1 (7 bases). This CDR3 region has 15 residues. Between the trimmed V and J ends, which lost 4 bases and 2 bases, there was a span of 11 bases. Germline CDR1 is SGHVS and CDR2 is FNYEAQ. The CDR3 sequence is CASSSQGGNTGELFF. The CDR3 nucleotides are TGTGCCAGCAGCTCTCAGGGGGGAAACACCGGGGAGCTGTTTTTT.

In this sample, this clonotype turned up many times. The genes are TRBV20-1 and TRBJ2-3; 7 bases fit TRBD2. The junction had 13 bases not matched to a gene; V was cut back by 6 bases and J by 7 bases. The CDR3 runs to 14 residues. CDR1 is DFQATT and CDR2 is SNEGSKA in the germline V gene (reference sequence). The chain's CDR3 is CSATSGLMGNTQYF. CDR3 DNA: TGCAGTGCCACCTCGGGACTAATGGGAAATACGCAGTATTTT.

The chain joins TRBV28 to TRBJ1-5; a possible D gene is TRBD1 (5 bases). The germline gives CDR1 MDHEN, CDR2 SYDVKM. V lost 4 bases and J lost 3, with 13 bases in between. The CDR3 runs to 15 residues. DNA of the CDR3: TGTGCCAGCAGTTACGACGAGGGGCTCAATCAGCCCCAGCATTTT. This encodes CASSYDEGLNQPQHF.

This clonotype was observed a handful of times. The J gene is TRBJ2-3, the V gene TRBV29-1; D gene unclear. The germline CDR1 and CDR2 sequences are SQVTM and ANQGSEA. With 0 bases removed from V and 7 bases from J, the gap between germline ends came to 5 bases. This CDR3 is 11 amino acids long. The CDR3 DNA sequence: TGCAGCGTTGAAGAGGGAAATACGCAGTATTTT. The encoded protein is CSVEEGNTQYF.

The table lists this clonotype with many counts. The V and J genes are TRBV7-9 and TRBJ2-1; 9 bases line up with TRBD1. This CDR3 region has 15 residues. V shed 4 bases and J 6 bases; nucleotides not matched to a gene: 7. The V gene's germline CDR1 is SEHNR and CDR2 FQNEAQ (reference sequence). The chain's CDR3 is CASSSRDRDPNEQFF. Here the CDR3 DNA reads TGTGCCAGCAGCTCCCGGGACAGGGATCCCAATGAGCAGTTCTTC. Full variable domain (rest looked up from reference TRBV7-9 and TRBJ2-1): DTGVSQNPRHKITKRGQNVTFRCDPISEHNRLYWYRQTLGQGPEFLTYFQNEAQLEKSRLLSDRFSAERPKGSFSTLEIQRTEQGDSAMYLCASSSRDRDPNEQFFGPGTRLTVL.

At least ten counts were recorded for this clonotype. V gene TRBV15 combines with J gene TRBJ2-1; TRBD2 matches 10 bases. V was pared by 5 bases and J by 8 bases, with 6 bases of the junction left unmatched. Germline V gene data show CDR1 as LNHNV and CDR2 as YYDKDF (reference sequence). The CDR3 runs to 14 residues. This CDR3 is CATSVSGRVDEQFF. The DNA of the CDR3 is TGTGCCACCAGCGTAAGCGGGAGGGTGGATGAGCAGTTCTTC.